Sequencing of this T cell receptor (beta chain) was carried out in a study of monozygotic twins with inflammatory bowel disease. Germline loops: CDR1 MDHEN, CDR2 SYDVKM. This CDR3 has 14 amino acids. Eight distinct reactions (per sample) were used to make the cDNA. UMIs bearing a 6-nucleotide sample barcode were added through template switching. TCRdb reanalyzed the 5' RACE reads, giving one entry per CDR3 protein sequence and no DNA. The ten most abundant clones cover 5% to 6% of a sample with about 300,000 distinct CDR3 sequences. Regarding the study as a whole: T cell subtypes were not distinguishable in this analysis. IBD patients shared fewer clonotypes with other individuals than healthy twins, especially patients with disease activity signs.

In regard to this clonotype: As yet, its antigen is unknown.

The clonotype originates from a human donor with ulcerative colitis or Crohn's disease, or a healthy co-twin of an affected twin (not recorded which). This chain connects TRBV28 to TRBJ2-2; without DNA, the TCRdb call of TRBD2 cannot be checked. Material: blood. The CDR3 here is CASTSTSRSGELFF.